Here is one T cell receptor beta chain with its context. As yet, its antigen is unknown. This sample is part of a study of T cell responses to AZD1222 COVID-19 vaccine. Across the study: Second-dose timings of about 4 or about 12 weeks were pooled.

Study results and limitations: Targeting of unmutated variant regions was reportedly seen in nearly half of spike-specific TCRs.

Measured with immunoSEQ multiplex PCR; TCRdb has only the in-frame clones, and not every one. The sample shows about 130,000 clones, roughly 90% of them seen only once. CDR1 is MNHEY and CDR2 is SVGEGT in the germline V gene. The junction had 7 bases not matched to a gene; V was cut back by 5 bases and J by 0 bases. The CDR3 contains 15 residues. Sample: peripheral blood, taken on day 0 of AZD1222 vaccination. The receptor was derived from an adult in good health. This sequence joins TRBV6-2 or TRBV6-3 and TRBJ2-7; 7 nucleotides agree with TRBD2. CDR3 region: CASSTFERGSYEQYF. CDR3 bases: TGTGCCAGCAGTACATTCGAGCGGGGCTCCTACGAGCAGTACTTC.